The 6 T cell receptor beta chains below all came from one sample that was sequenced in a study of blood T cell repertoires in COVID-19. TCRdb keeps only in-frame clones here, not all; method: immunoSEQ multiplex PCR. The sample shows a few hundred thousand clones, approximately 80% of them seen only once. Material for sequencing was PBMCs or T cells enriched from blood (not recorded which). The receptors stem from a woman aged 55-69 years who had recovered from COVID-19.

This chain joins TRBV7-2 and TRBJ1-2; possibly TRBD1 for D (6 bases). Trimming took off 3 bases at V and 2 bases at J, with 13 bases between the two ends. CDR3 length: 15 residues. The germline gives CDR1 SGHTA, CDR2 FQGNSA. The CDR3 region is CASSFGQIGNYGYTF. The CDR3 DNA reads TGTGCCAGCAGCTTTGGACAGATAGGAAACTATGGCTACACCTTC. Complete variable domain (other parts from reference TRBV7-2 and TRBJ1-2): GAGVSQSPSNKVTEKGKDVELRCDPISGHTALYWYRQSLGQGLEFLIYFQGNSAPDKSGLPSDRFSAERTGGSVSTLTIQRTQQEDSAVYLCASSFGQIGNYGYTFGSGTRLTVV.

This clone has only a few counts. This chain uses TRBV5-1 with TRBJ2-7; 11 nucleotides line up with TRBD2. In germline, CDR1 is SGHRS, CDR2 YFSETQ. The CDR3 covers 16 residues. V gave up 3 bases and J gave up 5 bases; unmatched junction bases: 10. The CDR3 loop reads CASSSQGSGGANEQYF. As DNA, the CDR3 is TGCGCCAGCAGCTCCCAGGGTAGCGGGGGGGCGAACGAGCAGTACTTC.

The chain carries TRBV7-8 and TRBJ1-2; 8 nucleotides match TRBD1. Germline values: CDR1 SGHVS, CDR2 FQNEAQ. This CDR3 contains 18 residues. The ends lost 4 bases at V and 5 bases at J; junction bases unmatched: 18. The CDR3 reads CASSSHLNLGQGGYGYTF. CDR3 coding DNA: TGTGCCAGCAGCTCACACCTCAACCTAGGACAGGGAGGGTATGGCTACACCTTC.

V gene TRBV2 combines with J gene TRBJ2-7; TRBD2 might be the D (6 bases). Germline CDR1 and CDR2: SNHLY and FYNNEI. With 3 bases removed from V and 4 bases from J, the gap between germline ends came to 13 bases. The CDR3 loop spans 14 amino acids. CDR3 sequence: CASSDGRGKYEQYF. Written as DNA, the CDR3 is TGTGCCAGCAGTGACGGGCGGGGAAAATACGAGCAGTACTTC.

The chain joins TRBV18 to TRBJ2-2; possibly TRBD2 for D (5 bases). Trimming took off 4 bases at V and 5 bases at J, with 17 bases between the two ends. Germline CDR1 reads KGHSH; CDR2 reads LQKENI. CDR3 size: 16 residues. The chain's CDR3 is CASSLPLERATGELFF. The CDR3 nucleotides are TGTGCCAGCTCACTCCCATTGGAGAGGGCGACCGGGGAGCTGTTTTTT.

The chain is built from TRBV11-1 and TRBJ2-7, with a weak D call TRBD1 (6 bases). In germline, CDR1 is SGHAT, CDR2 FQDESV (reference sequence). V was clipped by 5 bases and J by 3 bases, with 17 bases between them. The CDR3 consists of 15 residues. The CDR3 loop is CASSAKQGSGYEQYF. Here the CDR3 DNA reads TGTGCCAGCAGCGCAAAACAGGGAAGCGGCTACGAGCAGTACTTC.